The present T cell receptor beta chain was sequenced within a study of OX40 agonist ivuxolimab in advanced cancers. The assay was immunoSEQ multiplex PCR, and TCRdb's table has in-frame clones only and misses some. Of some 25,000 clones listed, about four fifths are singletons. The CDR3 runs to 13 residues. CDR1 and CDR2 (germline): SGDLS, YYNGEE. Trimming removed 0 bases at V and 6 bases at J, with 10 bases between. This clonotype originated in an adult with an advanced solid tumor such as melanoma, head and neck, liver or kidney cancer. Specimen: CD4+ or CD8+ T cells sorted from blood, collected in a trial of the OX40 agonist ivuxolimab. V usage is TRBV9 and J usage is TRBJ2-7; D is unclear. CDR3: CASSVGSGSEQYF. CDR3 nucleotide sequence: TGTGCCAGCAGCGTAGGTTCGGGTAGCGAGCAGTACTTC. Filled out from reference TRBV9 and TRBJ2-7, the complete variable domain reads DSGVTQTPKHLITATGQRVTLRCSPRSGDLSVYWYQQSLDQGLQFLIQYYNGEERAKGNILERFSAQQFPDLHSELNLSSLELGDSALYFCASSVGSGSEQYFGPGTRLTVT.